These T cell receptor beta chains were read from a single sample in a study of T cell changes during pregnancy in multiple sclerosis. Profiled with immunoSEQ multiplex PCR; TCRdb holds only in-frame clones, not every one. Of about 54,000 clones listed, around 90% were seen once; the top ten hold around 0.57%. This specimen consisted of CD4+ T cells from peripheral blood mononuclear cells, obtained in the first trimester of pregnancy. The receptors were gathered from a female donor with multiple sclerosis, enrolled in a pregnancy study. Each CDR3 is given with its conserved first and last residue. The order of the fields is J gene, V gene, D gene, clone size, CDR3 length, CDR3 protein, CDR3 DNA. A D gene is named only where the DNA matches it firmly. Rows may omit the clone size; those that give it use once, few, many or a size class.

TRBJ2-3 TRBV4-1 - once 14 CASSQSRSTDTQYF TGCGCCAGCAGCCAATCGCGCAGCACAGATACGCAGTATTTT
TRBJ2-5 TRBV5-1 - - 12 CASSFSEETQYF TGCGCCAGCAGCTTTTCCGAAGAGACCCAGTACTTC
TRBJ2-2 TRBV7-7 - - 14 CASSSDSNTGELFF TGTGCTAGCAGCTCGGACAGCAACACCGGGGAGCTGTTTTTT
TRBJ1-2 TRBV6-1 - - 13 CASSERGGYGYTF TGTGCCAGCAGTGAACGGGGAGGGTATGGCTACACCTTC
TRBJ1-1 TRBV6-5 TRBD1 - 15 CASSRRGQANTEAFF TGTGCCAGCAGCCGCCGGGGACAGGCGAACACTGAAGCTTTCTTT
TRBJ2-2 TRBV7-6 - few 15 CASSQGRANTGELFF TGTGCCAGCAGCCAAGGGAGAGCGAACACCGGGGAGCTGTTTTTT
TRBJ1-3 TRBV15 - - 19 CATSRSPTAGRISGNTIYF TGTGCCACCAGCAGATCCCCAACGGCAGGGCGGATCTCTGGAAACACCATATATTTT
TRBJ2-7 TRBV11-2 - - 14 CASSAERINYEQYF TGTGCCAGCAGCGCGGAACGGATTAACTACGAGCAGTACTTC
TRBJ2-7 TRBV7-9 - - 14 CASSQGLISYEQYF TGTGCCAGCAGCCAGGGACTGATCTCCTACGAGCAGTACTTC
TRBJ2-2 TRBV9 - - 15 CASSVDADTPGELFF TGTGCCAGCAGCGTAGACGCGGACACCCCCGGGGAGCTGTTTTTT
TRBJ2-3 TRBV30 - - 11 CAWGPRDTQYF TGTGCCTGGGGTCCTAGGGATACGCAGTATTTT
TRBJ1-3 TRBV6-5 TRBD1 - 15 CASSYSGQAGNTIYF TGTGCCAGCAGTTACTCGGGACAGGCTGGAAACACCATATATTTT
TRBJ1-1 TRBV10-3 - few 13 CAISEQGNTEAFF TGTGCCATCAGTGAACAGGGAAACACTGAAGCTTTCTTT
TRBJ2-1 TRBV7-2 TRBD2 - 17 CASSGGTSGVLYNEQFF TGTGCCAGCAGCGGCGGGACTAGCGGGGTGCTTTACAATGAGCAGTTCTTC
TRBJ2-1 TRBV7-9 TRBD2 - 16 CASSPGGLAGAEEQFF TGTGCCAGCAGCCCCGGGGGACTAGCGGGAGCGGAGGAGCAGTTCTTC
TRBJ1-1 TRBV9 - - 16 CASSPRGTQGNTEAFF TGTGCCAGCAGCCCCCGGGGCACACAGGGGAACACTGAAGCTTTCTTT
TRBJ2-7 TRBV18 - few 13 CASSPNRVYEQYF TGTGCCAGCTCACCAAACAGGGTGTACGAGCAGTACTTC
TRBJ1-4 TRBV10-3 TRBD1 - 14 CASRTGSGYEKLFF TGTGCCTCACGGACAGGGTCTGGGTACGAAAAACTGTTTTTT
TRBJ2-2 TRBV15 TRBD2 - 17 CATSRERLAGYTGELFF TGTGCCACCAGCAGAGAAAGACTAGCGGGGTACACCGGGGAGCTGTTTTTT
TRBJ2-7 TRBV6-6 TRBD2 - 14 CASSFLAGAGEQYF TGTGCCAGCAGTTTTCTAGCGGGAGCAGGAGAGCAGTACTTC
TRBJ2-3 TRBV4-2 TRBD2 - 19 CASSQEVASGAGSTDTQYF TGTGCCAGCAGCCAAGAAGTGGCTAGCGGGGCCGGGAGCACAGATACGCAGTATTTT
TRBJ2-3 TRBV5-1 TRBD2 - 16 CASSLSSGRGTDTQYF TGCGCCAGCAGCTTGTCTAGCGGGAGGGGGACAGATACGCAGTATTTT
TRBJ2-7 TRBV18 TRBD1 once 14 CASSQDRVSYEQYF TGTGCCAGCTCACAAGACAGGGTCTCCTACGAGCAGTACTTC
TRBJ2-7 TRBV25-1 TRBD2 - 14 CASSVPGLASEQYF TGTGCCAGCAGTGTCCCGGGACTAGCATCCGAGCAGTACTTC
TRBJ1-1 TRBV5-1 - - 14 CASSWQASGTEAFF TGCGCCAGCAGCTGGCAGGCATCTGGGACTGAAGCTTTCTTT
TRBJ2-7 TRBV7-6 - - 12 CASSPTSYEQYF TGTGCCAGCAGCCCGACTAGTTACGAGCAGTACTTC
TRBJ2-1 TRBV5-1 TRBD2 - 18 CASSLAGTSGGALNEQFF TGCGCCAGCAGCTTGGCCGGGACTAGCGGGGGGGCCCTCAATGAGCAGTTCTTC
TRBJ1-1 TRBV5-6 - - 15 CASSLVGSENTEAFF TGTGCCAGCAGCTTGGTCGGGTCAGAGAACACTGAAGCTTTCTTT
TRBJ1-3 TRBV18 - - 15 CASSPTGDSGNTIYF TGTGCCAGCTCACCAACAGGTGACTCTGGAAACACCATATATTTT
TRBJ2-2 TRBV28 - - 15 CASESATPNTGELFF TGTGCCAGCGAGTCAGCGACTCCGAACACCGGGGAGCTGTTTTTT
TRBJ2-7 TRBV7-9 - - 11 CASTTVYEQYF TGTGCCAGCACCACGGTCTACGAGCAGTACTTC
TRBJ1-2 TRBV6-1 TRBD1 - 14 CASGGQGGIHGYTF TGTGCCAGCGGGGGACAGGGTGGGATCCATGGCTACACCTTC
TRBJ1-1 TRBV5-4 TRBD1 - 14 CASSPGDRNTEAFF TGTGCCAGCAGCCCCGGGGACAGGAACACTGAAGCTTTCTTT
TRBJ1-2 TRBV5-1 - - 13 CASSGSDSSGYTF TGCGCCAGCAGCGGATCGGACAGTTCCGGCTACACCTTC
TRBJ2-1 TRBV13 TRBD2 - 22 CASSLIGYRTGGKGSSYNEQFF TGTGCCAGCAGCTTAATCGGGTATCGGACGGGAGGTAAGGGATCGTCCTACAATGAGCAGTTCTTC
TRBJ1-2 TRBV2 - once 14 CASYPPRRGDGYTF TGTGCCAGCTATCCCCCGCGCAGGGGAGATGGCTACACCTTC